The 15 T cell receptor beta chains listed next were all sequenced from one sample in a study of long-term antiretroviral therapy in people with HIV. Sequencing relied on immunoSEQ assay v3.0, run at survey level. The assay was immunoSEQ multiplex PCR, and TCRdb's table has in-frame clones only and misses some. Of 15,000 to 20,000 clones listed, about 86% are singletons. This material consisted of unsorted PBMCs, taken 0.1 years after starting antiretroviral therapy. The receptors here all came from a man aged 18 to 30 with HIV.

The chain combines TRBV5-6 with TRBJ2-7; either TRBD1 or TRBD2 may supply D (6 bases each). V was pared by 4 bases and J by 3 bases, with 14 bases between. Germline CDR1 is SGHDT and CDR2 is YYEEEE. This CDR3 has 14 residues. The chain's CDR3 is CASSLGGSLYEQYF. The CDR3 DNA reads TGTGCCAGCAGCCTGGGGGGCAGTCTCTACGAGCAGTACTTC.

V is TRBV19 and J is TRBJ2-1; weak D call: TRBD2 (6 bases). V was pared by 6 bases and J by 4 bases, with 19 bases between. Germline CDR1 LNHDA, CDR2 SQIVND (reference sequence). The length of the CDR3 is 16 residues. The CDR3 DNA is TGTGCCAGTAGCCGGGGGTCCCCGAGAGCTTACAATGAGCAGTTCTTC. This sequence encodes CASSRGSPRAYNEQFF.

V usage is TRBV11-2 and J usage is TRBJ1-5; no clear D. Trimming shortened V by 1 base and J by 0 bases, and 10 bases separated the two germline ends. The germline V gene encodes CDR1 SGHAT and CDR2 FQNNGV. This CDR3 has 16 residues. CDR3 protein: CASSLVGGYSNQPQHF. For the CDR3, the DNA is TGTGCCAGCAGCTTAGTGGGTGGGTATAGCAATCAGCCCCAGCATTTT. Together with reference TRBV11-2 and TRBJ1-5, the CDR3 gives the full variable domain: EAGVAQSPRYKIIEKRQSVAFWCNPISGHATLYWYQQILGQGPKLLIQFQNNGVVDDSQLPKDRFSAERLKGVDSTLKIQPAKLEDSAVYLCASSLVGGYSNQPQHFGDGTRLSIL.

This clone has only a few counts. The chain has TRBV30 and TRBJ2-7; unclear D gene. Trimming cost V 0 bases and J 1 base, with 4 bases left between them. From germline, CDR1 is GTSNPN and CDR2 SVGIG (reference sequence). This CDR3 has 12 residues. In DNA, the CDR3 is TGTGCCTGGAGTGTACAATCCTACGAGCAGTACTTC. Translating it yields CAWSVQSYEQYF.

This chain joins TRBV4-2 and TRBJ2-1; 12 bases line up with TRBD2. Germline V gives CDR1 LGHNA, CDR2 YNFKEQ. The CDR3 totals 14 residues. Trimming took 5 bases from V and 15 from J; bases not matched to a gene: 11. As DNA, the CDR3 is TGTGCCAGCAGCACTCGACTAGCGGGAGTAGGACTGTTCTTC. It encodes CASSTRLAGVGLFF.

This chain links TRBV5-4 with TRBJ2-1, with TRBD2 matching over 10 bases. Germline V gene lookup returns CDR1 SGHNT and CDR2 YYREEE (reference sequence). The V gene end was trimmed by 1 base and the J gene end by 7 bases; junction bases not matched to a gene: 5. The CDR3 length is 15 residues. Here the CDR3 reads CASSLTSGMANEQFF. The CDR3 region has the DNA TGTGCCAGCAGCTTGACTAGCGGGATGGCTAATGAGCAGTTCTTC.

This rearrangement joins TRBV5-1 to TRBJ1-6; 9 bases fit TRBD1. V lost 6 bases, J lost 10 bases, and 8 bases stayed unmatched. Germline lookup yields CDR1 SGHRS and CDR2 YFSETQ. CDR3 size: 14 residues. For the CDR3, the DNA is TGCGCCAGCACCCGAGGGGACAGGGACTCACCCCTCCACTTT. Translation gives CASTRGDRDSPLHF.

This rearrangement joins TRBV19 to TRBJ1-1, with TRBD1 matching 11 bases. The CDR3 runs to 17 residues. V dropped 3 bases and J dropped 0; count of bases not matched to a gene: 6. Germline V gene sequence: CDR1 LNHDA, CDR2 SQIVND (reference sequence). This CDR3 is CASSIRGQGAVNTEAFF. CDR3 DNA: TGTGCCAGTAGTATCAGAGGACAGGGGGCAGTGAACACTGAAGCTTTCTTT.

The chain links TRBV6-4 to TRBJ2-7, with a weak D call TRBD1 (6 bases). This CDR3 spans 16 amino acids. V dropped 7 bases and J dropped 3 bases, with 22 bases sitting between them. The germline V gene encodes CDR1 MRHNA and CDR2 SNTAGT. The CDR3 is CASIPSGTQVLYEQYF. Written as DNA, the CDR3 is TGTGCCAGCATCCCGTCCGGGACACAGGTCCTCTACGAGCAGTACTTC.

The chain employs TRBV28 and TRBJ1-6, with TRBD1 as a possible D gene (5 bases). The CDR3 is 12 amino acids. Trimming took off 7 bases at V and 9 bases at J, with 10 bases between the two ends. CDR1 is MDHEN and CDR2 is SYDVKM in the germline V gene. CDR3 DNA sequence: TGTGCCAGCATCGGAGGGACTTCACCCCTCCACTTT. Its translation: CASIGGTSPLHF.

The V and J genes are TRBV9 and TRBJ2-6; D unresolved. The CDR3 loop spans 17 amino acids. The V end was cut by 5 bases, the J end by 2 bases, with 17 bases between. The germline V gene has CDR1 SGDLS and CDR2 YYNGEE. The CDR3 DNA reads TGTGCCAGCAGTGATAACAAGAAGGTGGCTGGGGCCAACGTCCTGACTTTC. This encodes CASSDNKKVAGANVLTF.

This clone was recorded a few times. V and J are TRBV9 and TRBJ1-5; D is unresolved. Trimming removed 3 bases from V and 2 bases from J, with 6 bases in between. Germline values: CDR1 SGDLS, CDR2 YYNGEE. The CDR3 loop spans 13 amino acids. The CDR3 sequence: CASSGGGNQPQHF. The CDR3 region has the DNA TGTGCCAGCAGCGGAGGCGGCAATCAGCCCCAGCATTTT.

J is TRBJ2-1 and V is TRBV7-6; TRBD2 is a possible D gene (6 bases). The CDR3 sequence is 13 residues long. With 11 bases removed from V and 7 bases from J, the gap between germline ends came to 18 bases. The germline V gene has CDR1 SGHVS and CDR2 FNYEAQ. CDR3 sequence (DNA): TGTGCCTCCTCCGGGAGTAACACGAATGAGCAGTTCTTC. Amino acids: CASSGSNTNEQFF.

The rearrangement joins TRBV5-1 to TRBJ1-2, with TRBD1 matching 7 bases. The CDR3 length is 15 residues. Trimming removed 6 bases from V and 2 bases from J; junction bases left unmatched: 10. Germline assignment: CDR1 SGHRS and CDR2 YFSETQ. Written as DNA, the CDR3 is TGCGCCAGCACAAACGTAGGGGGCAGGAACTATGGCTACACCTTC. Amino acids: CASTNVGGRNYGYTF.

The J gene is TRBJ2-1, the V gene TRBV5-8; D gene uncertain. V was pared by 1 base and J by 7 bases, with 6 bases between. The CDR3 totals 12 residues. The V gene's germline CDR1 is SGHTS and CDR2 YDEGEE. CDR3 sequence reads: CASSLRRNEQFF. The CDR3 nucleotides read TGTGCCAGCAGCTTGCGGCGGAATGAGCAGTTCTTC.